The next 6 T cell receptor beta chains were all read from a single sample in a study of blood T cell repertoires in COVID-19. Some clones are missing from TCRdb's copy, which holds only in-frame ones; the method was immunoSEQ multiplex PCR. This table holds under 250,000 clones, roughly nine tenths found once. The sequenced material came from peripheral blood. The source is a man aged 18 to 29 with active or convalescent COVID-19.

The chain couples TRBV5-1 to TRBJ2-7; D remains ambiguous. Germline lookup yields CDR1 SGHRS and CDR2 YFSETQ. V lost 0 bases and J 2 bases, leaving 12 bases between the germline ends. The CDR3 sequence is 15 residues long. CDR3 loop: CASSLGWADTYEQYF. The CDR3 region has the DNA TGCGCCAGCAGCTTGGGATGGGCTGATACCTACGAGCAGTACTTC.

The chain uses TRBV19 and TRBJ2-1, with TRBD2 matching over 8 bases. The ends lost 1 base at V and 6 bases at J; junction bases unmatched: 17. The germline V gene has CDR1 LNHDA and CDR2 SQIVND (reference sequence). This CDR3 is 19 amino acids long. CDR3 sequence (DNA): TGTGCCAGTAGTATAGTCCCGCGAACAAGCGGGAGAGAGATCAATGAGCAGTTCTTC. Translated, it gives CASSIVPRTSGREINEQFF.

CDR3 residues: CASSQQRGSDIQYF. The DNA for the CDR3 is TGTGCCAGCAGCCAACAGCGAGGGAGCGACATTCAGTACTTC. The V call is TRBV14, the J call TRBJ2-4; D is possibly TRBD2 (5 bases). This CDR3 spans 14 amino acids. Deletions cut 2 bases from V and 8 bases from J, with 13 bases between. CDR1 SGHDN and CDR2 FVKESK come from the germline V gene.

This clone was recorded only once. This chain joins TRBV28 and TRBJ1-5, with TRBD1 identical over 7 bases. The trim removed 2 bases at V and 2 bases at J, leaving 3 bases unmatched. Germline V gene data show CDR1 as MDHEN and CDR2 as SYDVKM. CDR3 length: 15 residues. The CDR3 DNA reads TGTGCCAGCAGTTTAGTCACAGGGGGCAATCAGCCCCAGCATTTT. Amino acid sequence: CASSLVTGGNQPQHF.

The chain couples TRBV6-5 to TRBJ2-3; 7 bases are a match to TRBD2. CDR3 length: 12 residues. Germline assignment: CDR1 MNHEY and CDR2 SVGAGI. The chain's CDR3 is CAAGDSTDTQYF. The CDR3 nucleotides are TGTGCGGCGGGGGATAGCACAGATACGCAGTATTTT.

V and J are TRBV7-6 and TRBJ1-2; TRBD1 matches at 11 bases. The germline CDR1 and CDR2 sequences are SGHVS and FNYEAQ. The CDR3 is 13 amino acids. Germline trimming cut 5 bases from V and 8 bases from J; bases unmatched to any gene: 4. The CDR3 region has the DNA TGTGCCAGCAGCCCGGGACAGGGGGAAGGCTACACCTTC. Translated, it gives CASSPGQGEGYTF.